What follows are 5 T cell receptor beta chains derived from one specimen sequenced in a study of blood T cell repertoires in COVID-19. TCRdb's table, derived via immunoSEQ multiplex PCR, lists solely in-frame clones and lacks some. Here the sample spans 100,000 to 130,000 clones, about 91% being singletons. What was sequenced was peripheral blood. Source of these receptors: a man aged 50 to 59 with active or convalescent COVID-19.

The rearrangement joins TRBV7-8 to TRBJ1-1; D is unclear. The germline V gene encodes CDR1 SGHVS and CDR2 FQNEAQ. V lost 1 base and J 0 bases, leaving 9 bases between the germline ends. CDR3 length equals 15 residues. CDR3 sequence: CASSLDSYLNTEAFF. CDR3 in DNA: TGTGCCAGCAGCTTAGATTCGTATTTGAACACTGAAGCTTTCTTT.

The chain recombines TRBV6-5 with TRBJ1-1; D ambiguous. Per the germline V gene, CDR1 is MNHEY and CDR2 is SVGAGI. V was clipped by 5 bases and J by 5 bases, with 12 bases between them. This CDR3 region has 13 residues. This CDR3 is CASSLSGHTEAFF. CDR3 nucleotide sequence: TGTGCCAGCAGTCTTAGCGGGCATACTGAAGCTTTCTTT.

This sequence joins TRBV28 and TRBJ2-7; TRBD2 is a possible D gene (6 bases). V was pared by 3 bases and J by 6 bases, with 15 bases between. The CDR3 spans 14 residues. The germline gives CDR1 MDHEN, CDR2 SYDVKM. CDR3 region: CASSFGIGTSEQYF. CDR3 sequence (DNA): TGTGCCAGCAGTTTCGGCATCGGGACTTCCGAGCAGTACTTC.

The gene calls are TRBV5-3 and TRBJ2-7, with 13 bases lining up with TRBD2. TRBV5-3 has ORF status, its function being uncertain. V dropped 0 bases and J dropped 6; count of bases not matched to a gene: 15. The CDR3 totals 19 residues. The CDR3 bases are TGTGCCAGAAGCTTGGTTCGACTAGCGGGAGGAGAGGCTCAGCTCGAGCAGTACTTC. Its translation: CARSLVRLAGGEAQLEQYF.

The chain joins TRBV6-5 to TRBJ2-7, with D possibly matching TRBD1 (6 bases). The V end was cut by 6 bases, the J end by 4 bases, with 13 bases between. From germline, CDR1 is MNHEY and CDR2 SVGAGI. This CDR3 contains 13 residues. The CDR3 spells CASSPTGKYEQYF. The CDR3 bases are TGTGCCAGCAGCCCAACAGGGAAATACGAGCAGTACTTC.